This T cell receptor (beta chain) was obtained from a study of CD8 T cells in Susac syndrome. RNA was extracted with the RNeasy kit, and a quantity of 0.5 to 1 ug was reverse transcribed using random hexamers. MiXCR, run by TCRdb on the immunoSEQ multiplex PCR reads, gives a single entry per CDR3 protein. This table holds about 140,000 distinct CDR3 sequences, roughly 95% found once. The TCR sequence derives from a human donor with multiple sclerosis. The sequenced material came from CD4+ T cells from PBMCs.

CDR3 region: CASSRLAGGSYEQYF. DNA of the CDR3: TGTGCCAGCAGTCGACTAGCGGGAGGGAGTTACGAGCAGTACTTC. The V and J genes are TRBV13 and TRBJ2-7; TRBD2 matches 14 bases. This CDR3 region has 15 residues. The V gene's germline CDR1 is PRHDT and CDR2 FYEKMQ (reference sequence). Trimming cost V 6 bases and J 4 bases; bases outside gene matches: 5.